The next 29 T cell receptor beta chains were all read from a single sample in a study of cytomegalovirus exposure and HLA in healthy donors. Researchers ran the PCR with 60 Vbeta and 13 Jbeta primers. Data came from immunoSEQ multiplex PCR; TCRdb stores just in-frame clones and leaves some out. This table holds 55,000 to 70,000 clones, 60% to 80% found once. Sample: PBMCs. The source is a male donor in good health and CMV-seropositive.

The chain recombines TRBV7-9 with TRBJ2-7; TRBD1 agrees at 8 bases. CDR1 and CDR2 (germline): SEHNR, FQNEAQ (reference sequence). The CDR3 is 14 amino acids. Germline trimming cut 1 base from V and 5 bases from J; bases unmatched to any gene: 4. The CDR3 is CASSLEGQGNEQYF. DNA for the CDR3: TGTGCCAGCAGCTTAGAAGGACAGGGAAACGAGCAGTACTTC.

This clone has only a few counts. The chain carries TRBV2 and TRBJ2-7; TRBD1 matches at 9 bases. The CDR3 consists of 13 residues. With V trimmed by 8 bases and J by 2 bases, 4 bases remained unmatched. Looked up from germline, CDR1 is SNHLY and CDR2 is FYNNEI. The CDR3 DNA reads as TGTGCCAGCGAACAGGGGGCCACCTACGAGCAGTACTTC. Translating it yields CASEQGATYEQYF. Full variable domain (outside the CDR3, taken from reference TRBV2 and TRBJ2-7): EPEVTQTPSHQVTQMGQEVILRCVPISNHLYFYWYRQILGQKVEFLVSFYNNEISEKSEIFDDQFSVERPDGSNFTLKIRSTKLEDSAMYFCASEQGATYEQYFGPGTRLTVT.

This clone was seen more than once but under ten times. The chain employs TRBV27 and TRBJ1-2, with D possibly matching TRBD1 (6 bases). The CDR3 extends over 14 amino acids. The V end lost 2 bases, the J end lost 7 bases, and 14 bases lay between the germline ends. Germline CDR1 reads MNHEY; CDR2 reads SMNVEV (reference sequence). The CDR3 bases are TGTGCCAGCAGTTTAGACGCCAGGGGCGGTGGCTACACCTTC. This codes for CASSLDARGGGYTF.

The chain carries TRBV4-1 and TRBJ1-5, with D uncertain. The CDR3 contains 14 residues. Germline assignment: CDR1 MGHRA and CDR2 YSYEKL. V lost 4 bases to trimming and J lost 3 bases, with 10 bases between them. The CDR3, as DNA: TGCGCCAGCAGCCTTCACCAGGACAATCAGCCCCAGCATTTT. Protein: CASSLHQDNQPQHF.

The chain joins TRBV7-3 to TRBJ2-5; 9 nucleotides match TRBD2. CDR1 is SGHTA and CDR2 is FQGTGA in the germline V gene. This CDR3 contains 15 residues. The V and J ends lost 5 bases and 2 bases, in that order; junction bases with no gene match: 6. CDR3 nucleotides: TGTGCCAGCAGCAAAGGACTAGCGACGCAAGAGACCCAGTACTTC. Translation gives CASSKGLATQETQYF.

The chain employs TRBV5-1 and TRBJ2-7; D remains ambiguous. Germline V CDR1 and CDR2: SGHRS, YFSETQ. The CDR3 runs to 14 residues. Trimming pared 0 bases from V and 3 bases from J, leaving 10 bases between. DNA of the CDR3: TGCGCCAGCAGCTTGGAAGCACAGATCTACGAGCAGTACTTC. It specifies CASSLEAQIYEQYF. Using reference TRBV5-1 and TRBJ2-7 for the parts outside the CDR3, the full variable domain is KAGVTQTPRYLIKTRGQQVTLSCSPISGHRSVSWYQQTPGQGLQFLFEYFSETQRNKGNFPGRFSGRQFSNSRSEMNVSTLELGDSALYLCASSLEAQIYEQYFGPGTRLTVT.

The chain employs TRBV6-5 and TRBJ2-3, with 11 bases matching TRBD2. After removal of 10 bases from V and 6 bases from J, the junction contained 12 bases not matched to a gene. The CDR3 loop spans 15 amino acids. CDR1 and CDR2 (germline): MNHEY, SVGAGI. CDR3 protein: CATNPVAGGVDTQYF. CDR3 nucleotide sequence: TGTGCCACCAACCCTGTAGCGGGGGGGGTGGATACGCAGTATTTT.

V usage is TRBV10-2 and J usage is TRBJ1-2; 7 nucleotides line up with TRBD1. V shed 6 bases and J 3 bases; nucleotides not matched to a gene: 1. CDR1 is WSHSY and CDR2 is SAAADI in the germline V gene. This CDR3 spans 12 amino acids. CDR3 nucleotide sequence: TGCGCCAGCAGCGACAGGGACTATGGCTACACCTTC. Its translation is CASSDRDYGYTF.

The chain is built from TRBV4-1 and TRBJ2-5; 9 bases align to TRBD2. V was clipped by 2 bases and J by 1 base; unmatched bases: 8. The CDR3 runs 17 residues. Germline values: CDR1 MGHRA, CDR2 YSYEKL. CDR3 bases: TGCGCCAGCAGCCAACACCCAATTAGCGGGGGCCAAGAGACCCAGTACTTC. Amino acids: CASSQHPISGGQETQYF.

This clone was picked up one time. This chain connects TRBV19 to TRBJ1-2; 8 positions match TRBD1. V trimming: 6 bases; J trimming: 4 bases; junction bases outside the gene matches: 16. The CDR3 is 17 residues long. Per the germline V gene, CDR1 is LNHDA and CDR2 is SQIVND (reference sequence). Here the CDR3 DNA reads TGTGCCAGTAGCATTTCCGGGACAGGTCGCCGCCTCTATGGCTACACCTTC. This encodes CASSISGTGRRLYGYTF.

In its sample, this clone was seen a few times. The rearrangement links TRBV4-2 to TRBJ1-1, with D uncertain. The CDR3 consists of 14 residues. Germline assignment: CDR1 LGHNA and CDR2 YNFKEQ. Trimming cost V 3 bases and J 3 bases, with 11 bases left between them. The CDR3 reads CASSHANGDTEAFF. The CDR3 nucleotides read TGTGCCAGCAGCCACGCCAACGGGGACACTGAAGCTTTCTTT.

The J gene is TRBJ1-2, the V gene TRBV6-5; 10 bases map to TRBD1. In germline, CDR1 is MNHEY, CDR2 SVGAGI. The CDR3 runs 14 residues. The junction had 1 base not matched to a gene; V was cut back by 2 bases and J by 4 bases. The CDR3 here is CASSYGTGVYGYTF. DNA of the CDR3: TGTGCCAGCAGTTACGGGACAGGGGTCTATGGCTACACCTTC.

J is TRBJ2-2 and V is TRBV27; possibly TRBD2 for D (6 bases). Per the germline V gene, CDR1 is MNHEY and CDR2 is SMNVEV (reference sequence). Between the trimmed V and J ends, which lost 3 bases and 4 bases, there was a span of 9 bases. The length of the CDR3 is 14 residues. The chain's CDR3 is CASSFAGLTGELFF. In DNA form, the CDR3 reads TGTGCCAGCAGTTTTGCGGGGCTCACCGGGGAGCTGTTTTTT.

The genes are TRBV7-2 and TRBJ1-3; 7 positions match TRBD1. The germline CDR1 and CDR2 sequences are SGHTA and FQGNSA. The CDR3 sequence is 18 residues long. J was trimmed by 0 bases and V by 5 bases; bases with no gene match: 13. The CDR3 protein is CASSQRPPGGDSGNTIYF. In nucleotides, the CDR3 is TGTGCCAGCAGCCAAAGGCCGCCAGGGGGTGACTCTGGAAACACCATATATTTT.

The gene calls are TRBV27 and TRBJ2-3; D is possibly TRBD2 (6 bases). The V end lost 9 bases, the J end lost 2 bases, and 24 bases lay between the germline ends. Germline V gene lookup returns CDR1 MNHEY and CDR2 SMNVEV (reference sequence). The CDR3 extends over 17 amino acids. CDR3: CARPPAPGLLHTDTQYF. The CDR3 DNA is TGTGCCAGGCCCCCGGCACCGGGACTCCTTCACACAGATACGCAGTATTTT.

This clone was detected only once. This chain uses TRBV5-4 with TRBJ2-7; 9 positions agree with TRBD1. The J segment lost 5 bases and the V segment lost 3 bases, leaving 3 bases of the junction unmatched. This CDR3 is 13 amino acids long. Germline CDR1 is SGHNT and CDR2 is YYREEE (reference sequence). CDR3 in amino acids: CASSSDRGDEQYF. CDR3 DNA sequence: TGTGCCAGCAGCTCGGACAGGGGCGACGAGCAGTACTTC.

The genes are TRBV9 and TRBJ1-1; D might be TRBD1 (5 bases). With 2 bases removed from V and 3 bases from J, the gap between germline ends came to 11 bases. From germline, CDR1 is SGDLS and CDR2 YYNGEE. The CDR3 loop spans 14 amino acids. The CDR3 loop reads CASSVYGGDTEAFF. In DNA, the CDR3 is TGTGCCAGCAGCGTTTACGGGGGGGACACTGAAGCTTTCTTT.

The chain's CDR3 is CASSLAAGGSDTQYF. In DNA form, the CDR3 reads TGCGCCAGCAGCTTGGCTGCGGGGGGGTCAGATACGCAGTATTTT. The J gene is TRBJ2-3, the V gene TRBV5-1; 9 bases are shared with TRBD2. The germline V gene has CDR1 SGHRS and CDR2 YFSETQ. J gave up 4 bases and V 0 bases, and 3 bases lay outside the gene matches. This CDR3 spans 15 amino acids.

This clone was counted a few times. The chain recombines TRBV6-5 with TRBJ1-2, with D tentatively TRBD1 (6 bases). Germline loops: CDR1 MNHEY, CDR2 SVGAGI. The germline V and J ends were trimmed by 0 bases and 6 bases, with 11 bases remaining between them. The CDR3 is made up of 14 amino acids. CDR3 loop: CASSYSGQSNGYTF. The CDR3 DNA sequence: TGTGCCAGCAGTTACTCCGGACAGTCCAATGGCTACACCTTC.

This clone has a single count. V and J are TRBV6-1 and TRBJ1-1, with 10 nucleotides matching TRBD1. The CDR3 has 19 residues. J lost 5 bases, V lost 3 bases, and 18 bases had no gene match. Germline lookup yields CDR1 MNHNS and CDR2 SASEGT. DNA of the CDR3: TGTGCCAGCAGTGACCCGACCGGGACAGGGGCATTTTCGTGGACTGAAGCTTTCTTT. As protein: CASSDPTGTGAFSWTEAFF.

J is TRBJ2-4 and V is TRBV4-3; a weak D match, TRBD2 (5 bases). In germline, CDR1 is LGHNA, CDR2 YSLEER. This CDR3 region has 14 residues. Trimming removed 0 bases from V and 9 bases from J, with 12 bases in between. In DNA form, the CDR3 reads TGCGCCAGCAGCCAAGATTTGGACGCGGGCATTCAGTACTTC. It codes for CASSQDLDAGIQYF.

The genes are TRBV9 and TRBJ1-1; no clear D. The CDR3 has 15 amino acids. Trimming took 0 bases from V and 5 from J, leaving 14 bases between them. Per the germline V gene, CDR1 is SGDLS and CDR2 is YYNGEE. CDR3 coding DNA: TGTGCCAGCAGCGTAGATGGGTTAGGGAGGACTGAAGCTTTCTTT. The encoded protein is CASSVDGLGRTEAFF.

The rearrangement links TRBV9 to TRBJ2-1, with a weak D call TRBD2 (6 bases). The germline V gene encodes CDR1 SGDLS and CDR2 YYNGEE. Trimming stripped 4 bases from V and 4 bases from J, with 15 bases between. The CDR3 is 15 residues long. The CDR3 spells CASSPGGTAYNEQFF. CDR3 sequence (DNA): TGTGCCAGCAGCCCTGGGGGGACTGCATACAATGAGCAGTTCTTC.

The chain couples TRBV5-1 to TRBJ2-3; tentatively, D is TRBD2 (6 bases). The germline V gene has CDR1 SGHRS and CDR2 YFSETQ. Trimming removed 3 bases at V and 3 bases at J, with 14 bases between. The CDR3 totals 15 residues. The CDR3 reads CASSWGTGETDTQYF. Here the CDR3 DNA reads TGCGCCAGCAGCTGGGGAACGGGGGAAACAGATACGCAGTATTTT.

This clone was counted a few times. DNA of the CDR3: TGTGCCAGCTCATACCGGGGAGAAAAACTGTTTTTT. Encoded protein: CASSYRGEKLFF. This chain connects TRBV18 to TRBJ1-4, with D unresolved. In germline, CDR1 is KGHSH, CDR2 LQKENI. The CDR3 extends over 12 amino acids. V dropped 5 bases and J dropped 8 bases, with 9 bases sitting between them.

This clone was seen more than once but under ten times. The CDR3 DNA is TGTGCCAGCAGCCCACAGGGGGCAGGAGGAAACACCATATATTTT. Protein sequence: CASSPQGAGGNTIYF. The V gene is TRBV5-4, the J gene TRBJ1-3, with 9 nucleotides matching TRBD1. This CDR3 region has 15 residues. Per germline, CDR1 SGHNT and CDR2 YYREEE (reference sequence). V gave up 4 bases and J gave up 4 bases; unmatched junction bases: 6. The full variable domain, its missing parts supplied by reference TRBV5-4 and TRBJ1-3, is ETGVTQSPTHLIKTRGQQVTLRCSSQSGHNTVSWYQQALGQGPQFIFQYYREEENGRGNFPPRFSGLQFPNYSSELNVNALELDDSALYLCASSPQGAGGNTIYFGEGSWLTVV.

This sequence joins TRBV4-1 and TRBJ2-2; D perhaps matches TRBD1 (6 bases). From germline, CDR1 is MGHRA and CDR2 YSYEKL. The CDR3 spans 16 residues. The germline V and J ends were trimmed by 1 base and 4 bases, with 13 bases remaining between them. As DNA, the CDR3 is TGCGCCAGCAGCCAAGTCACAGGGATTTTCACCGGGGAGCTGTTTTTT. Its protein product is CASSQVTGIFTGELFF.

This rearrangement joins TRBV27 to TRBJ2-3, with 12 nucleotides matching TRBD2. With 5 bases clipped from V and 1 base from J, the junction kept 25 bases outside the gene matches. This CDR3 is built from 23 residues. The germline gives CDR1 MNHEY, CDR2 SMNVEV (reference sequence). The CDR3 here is CASSPLSEAGLAGPPGGTDTQYF. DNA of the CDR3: TGTGCCAGCAGTCCCCTAAGCGAGGCCGGACTAGCGGGGCCCCCGGGGGGCACAGATACGCAGTATTTT.

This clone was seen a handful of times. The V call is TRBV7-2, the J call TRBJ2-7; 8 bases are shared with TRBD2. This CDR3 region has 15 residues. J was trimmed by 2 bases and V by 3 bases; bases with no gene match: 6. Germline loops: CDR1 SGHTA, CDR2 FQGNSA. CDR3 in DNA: TGTGCCAGCAGCTTTGGTGACGGGGGGGCCTACGAGCAGTACTTC. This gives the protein CASSFGDGGAYEQYF.